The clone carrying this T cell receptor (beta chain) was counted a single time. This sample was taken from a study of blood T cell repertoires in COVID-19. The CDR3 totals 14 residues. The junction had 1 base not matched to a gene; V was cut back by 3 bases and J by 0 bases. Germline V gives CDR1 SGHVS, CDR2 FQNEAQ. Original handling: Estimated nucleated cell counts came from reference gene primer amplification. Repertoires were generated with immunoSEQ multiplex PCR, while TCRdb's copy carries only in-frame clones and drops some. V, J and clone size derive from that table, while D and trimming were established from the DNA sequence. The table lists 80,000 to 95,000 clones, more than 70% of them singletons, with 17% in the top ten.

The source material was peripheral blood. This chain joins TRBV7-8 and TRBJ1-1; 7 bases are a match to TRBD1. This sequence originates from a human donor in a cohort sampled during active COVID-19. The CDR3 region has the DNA TGTGCCAGCAGCTTGGGACAGATGAACACTGAAGCTTTCTTT. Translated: CASSLGQMNTEAFF.